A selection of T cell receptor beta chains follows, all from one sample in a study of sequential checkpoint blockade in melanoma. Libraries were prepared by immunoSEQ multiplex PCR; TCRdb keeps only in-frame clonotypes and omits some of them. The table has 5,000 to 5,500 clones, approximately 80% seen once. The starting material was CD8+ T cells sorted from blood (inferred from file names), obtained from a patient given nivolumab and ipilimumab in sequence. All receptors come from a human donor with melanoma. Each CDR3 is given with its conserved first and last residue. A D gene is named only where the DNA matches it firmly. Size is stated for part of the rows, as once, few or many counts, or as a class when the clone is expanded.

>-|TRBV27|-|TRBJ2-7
TGTGCCAGCAGTCCTAAGTTAGGAGGATACGAGCAGTACTTC
CASSPKLGGYEQYF
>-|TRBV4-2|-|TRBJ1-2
TGTGCCAGCAGCCCCCATAAGGACAGCAACTATGGCTACACCTTC
CASSPHKDSNYGYTF
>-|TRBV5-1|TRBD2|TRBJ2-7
TGCGCCAGCAGCTACGCGGGAGAGACCTACGAGCAGTACTTC
CASSYAGETYEQYF
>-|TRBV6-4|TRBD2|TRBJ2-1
TGTGCCAGCAGTGTAGCGGGGGGGGAATACAATGAGCAGTTCTTC
CASSVAGGEYNEQFF
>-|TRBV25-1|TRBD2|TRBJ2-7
TGTGCCAGCCGCGGGGGGGGACACGAGCAGTACTTC
CASRGGGHEQYF
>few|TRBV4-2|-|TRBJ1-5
TGTGCCAGCAGCCAAGACAGGGGCTACAATCAGCCCCAGCATTTT
CASSQDRGYNQPQHF
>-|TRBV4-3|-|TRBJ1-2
TGCGCCAGCAGCCAAGCGGAGGGGTACTATGGCTACACCTTC
CASSQAEGYYGYTF
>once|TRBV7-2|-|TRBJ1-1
TGTGCCAACTCGGGAGGGGGTGCTTTCTTT
CANSGGGAFF
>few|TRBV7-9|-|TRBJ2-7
TGTGCCAGCAGCGTGGGGACATCCTACGAGCAGTACTTC
CASSVGTSYEQYF
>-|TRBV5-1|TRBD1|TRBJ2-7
TGCGCCAGCAGCTCAGGACAGGGGGAAAAACCCTACGAGCAGTACTTC
CASSSGQGEKPYEQYF
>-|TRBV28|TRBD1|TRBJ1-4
TGTGCCAGCAGTTTACGAAACAGGGGGTTTAATGAAAAACTGTTTTTT
CASSLRNRGFNEKLFF
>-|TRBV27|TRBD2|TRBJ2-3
TGTGCCAGCAGTGACCGGGACTATCAAACAGATACGCAGTATTTT
CASSDRDYQTDTQYF
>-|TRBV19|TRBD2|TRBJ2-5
TGTGCCAGTAGTGCCTGGACTAGCGGAGAGACCCAGTACTTC
CASSAWTSGETQYF
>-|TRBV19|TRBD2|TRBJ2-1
TGTGCCAGTAGATTGACTAGCGGGGACTACAATGAGCAGTTCTTC
CASRLTSGDYNEQFF
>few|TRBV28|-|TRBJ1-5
TGTGCCAGCAGTTTGGCTCTGGCAGGGCGTCAGCCCCAGCATTTT
CASSLALAGRQPQHF
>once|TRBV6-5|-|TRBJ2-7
TGTGCCAGCAGTACGGGGGGCACCTACGAGCAGTACTTC
CASSTGGTYEQYF
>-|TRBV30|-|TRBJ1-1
TGTGCCTGGAACAGGGTGAACACTGAAGCTTTCTTT
CAWNRVNTEAFF